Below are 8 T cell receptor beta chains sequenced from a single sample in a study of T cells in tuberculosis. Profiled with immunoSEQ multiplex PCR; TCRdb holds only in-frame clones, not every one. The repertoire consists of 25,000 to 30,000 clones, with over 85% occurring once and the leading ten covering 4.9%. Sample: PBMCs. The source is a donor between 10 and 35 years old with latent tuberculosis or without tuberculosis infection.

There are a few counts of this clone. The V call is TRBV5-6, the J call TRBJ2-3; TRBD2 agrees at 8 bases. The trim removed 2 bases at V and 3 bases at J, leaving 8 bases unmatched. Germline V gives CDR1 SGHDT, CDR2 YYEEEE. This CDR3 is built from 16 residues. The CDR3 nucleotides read TGTGCCAGCAGCTTTAATAGCGGGATAGTTACAGATACGCAGTATTTT. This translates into CASSFNSGIVTDTQYF.

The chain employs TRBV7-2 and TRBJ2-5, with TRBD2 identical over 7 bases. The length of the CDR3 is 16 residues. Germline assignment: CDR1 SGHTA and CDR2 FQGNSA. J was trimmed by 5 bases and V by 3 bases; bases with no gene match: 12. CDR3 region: CASSFASGTLSETQYF. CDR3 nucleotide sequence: TGTGCCAGCAGCTTCGCTAGCGGAACTCTTTCCGAGACCCAGTACTTC.

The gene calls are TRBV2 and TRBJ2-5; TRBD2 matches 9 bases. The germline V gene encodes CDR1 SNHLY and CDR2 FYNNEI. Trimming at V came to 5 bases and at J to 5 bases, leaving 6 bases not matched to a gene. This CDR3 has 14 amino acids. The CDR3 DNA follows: TGTGCCAGCAGTCGTAGCGGGAGTAGGGAGACCCAGTACTTC. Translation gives CASSRSGSRETQYF. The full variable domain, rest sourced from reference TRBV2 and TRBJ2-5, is EPEVTQTPSHQVTQMGQEVILRCVPISNHLYFYWYRQILGQKVEFLVSFYNNEISEKSEIFDDQFSVERPDGSNFTLKIRSTKLEDSAMYFCASSRSGSRETQYFGPGTRLLVL.

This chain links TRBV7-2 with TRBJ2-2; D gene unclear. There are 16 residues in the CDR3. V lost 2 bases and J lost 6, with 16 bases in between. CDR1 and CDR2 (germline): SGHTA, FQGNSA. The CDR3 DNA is TGTGCCAGCAGCTTACCCCCCAATGCGGAATCCGGGGAGCTGTTTTTT. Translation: CASSLPPNAESGELFF.

CDR3 residues: CASTVRLAEGVYNEQFF. CDR3 coding DNA: TGTGCCAGCACCGTAAGACTAGCTGAAGGAGTATACAATGAGCAGTTCTTC. This chain links TRBV28 with TRBJ2-1, with 7 bases matching TRBD2. V was pared by 7 bases and J by 4 bases, with 16 bases of the junction left unmatched. This CDR3 is built from 17 residues. Germline assignment: CDR1 MDHEN and CDR2 SYDVKM.

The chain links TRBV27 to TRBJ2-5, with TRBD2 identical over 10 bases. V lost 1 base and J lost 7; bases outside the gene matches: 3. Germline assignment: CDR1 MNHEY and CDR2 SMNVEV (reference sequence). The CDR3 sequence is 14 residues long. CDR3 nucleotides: TGTGCCAGCAGTTTATACGGGACTAGCGTGACCCAGTACTTC. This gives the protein CASSLYGTSVTQYF.

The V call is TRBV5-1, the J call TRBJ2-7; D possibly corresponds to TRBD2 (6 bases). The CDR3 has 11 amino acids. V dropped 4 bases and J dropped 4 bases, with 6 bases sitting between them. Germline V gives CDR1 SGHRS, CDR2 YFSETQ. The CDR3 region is CASSGGYEQYF. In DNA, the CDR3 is TGCGCCAGCAGCGGGGGGTACGAGCAGTACTTC.

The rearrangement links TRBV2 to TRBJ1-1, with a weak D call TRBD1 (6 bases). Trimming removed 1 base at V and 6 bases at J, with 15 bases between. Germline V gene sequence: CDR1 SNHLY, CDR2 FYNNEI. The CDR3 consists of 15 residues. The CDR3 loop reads CASSEVGGGSPEAFF. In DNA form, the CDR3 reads TGTGCCAGCAGTGAAGTAGGGGGGGGTTCGCCTGAAGCTTTCTTT.